The text below deals with one T cell receptor beta chain. Its matching antigen is unknown. This sample was included in a study of cytomegalovirus exposure and HLA in healthy donors. Background on the study: Unique TCRs numbering about 85 million, obtained from HLA-typed donors, made up an early data release. Study-wide points: Earlier results showed most TCR beta V segments being productive about 87% or about 30% of the time. For most TCR sequences rarity was the rule, although some public TCRs occurred in many donors.

The PCR employed 60 Vbeta primers together with 13 Jbeta primers. Original processing methods: Among the unique TCR beta chains that a later analysis counted, about 81 million in all, roughly 10 million were shared. Method: immunoSEQ multiplex PCR; TCRdb's copy keeps in-frame clones and lacks some. V, J and clone size were drawn from that table, and D and trimming were deduced from the DNA. The sample has 150,000 to 200,000 clones. The CDR3 is 15 residues long. With 0 bases removed from V and 5 bases from J, the gap between germline ends came to 13 bases. Germline assignment: CDR1 SGHVS and CDR2 FQNEAQ.

What was sequenced was PBMCs. The sequence came from a woman in her late teens or twenties in good health and CMV-seropositive. The chain is built from TRBV7-8 and TRBJ2-5; D is possibly TRBD1 (6 bases). CDR3 protein: CASSLAGGLSETQYF. The CDR3 bases are TGTGCCAGCAGCTTAGCTGGGGGCTTATCGGAGACCCAGTACTTC.